The sequence of this T cell receptor beta chain was determined in a study of early T cells in non-severe SARS-CoV-2 infection. Overall study: Bulk RNA from unsorted whole blood was sequenced; chains were unpaired.

Study results and caveats: Matching with VDJdb favored anti-spike CD8 responses (missing private and CD4 specificities).

This CDR3 is 15 amino acids long. Germline assignment: CDR1 SNHLY and CDR2 FYNNEI. Trimming stripped 9 bases from V and 7 bases from J, with 25 bases between. Individually, cDNA molecules had unique molecular identifiers attached to them. MiXCR, run by TCRdb on the 5' RACE reads, gives a single entry per CDR3 protein. Altogether under 80,000 distinct CDR3 sequences are present, around 10% being singletons, with the ten largest covering 3.5% to 4%. Concerning this clonotype: No antigen is known for it.

The genes are TRBV2 and TRBJ2-7; D possibly corresponds to TRBD2 (6 bases). The TCR comes from an adult who was a healthcare worker with PCR-confirmed SARS-CoV-2 infection or an uninfected control (not recorded which). The sample was whole blood. DNA for the CDR3: TGTGCCAGTAGGGACTCAAATGGTTGGAAGGGGGAGCAGTACTTC. This translates into CASRDSNGWKGEQYF.